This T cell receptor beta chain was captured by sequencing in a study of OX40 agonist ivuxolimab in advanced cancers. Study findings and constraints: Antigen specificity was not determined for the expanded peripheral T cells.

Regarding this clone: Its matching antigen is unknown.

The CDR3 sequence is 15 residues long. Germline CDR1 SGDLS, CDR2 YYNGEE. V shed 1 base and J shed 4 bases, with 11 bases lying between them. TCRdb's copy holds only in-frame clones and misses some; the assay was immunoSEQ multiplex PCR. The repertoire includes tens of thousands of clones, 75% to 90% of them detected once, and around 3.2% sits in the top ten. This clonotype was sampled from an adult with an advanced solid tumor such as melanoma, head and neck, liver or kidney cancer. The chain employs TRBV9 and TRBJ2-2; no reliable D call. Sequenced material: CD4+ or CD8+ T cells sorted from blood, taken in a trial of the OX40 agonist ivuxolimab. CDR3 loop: CASSVRQRATGELFF. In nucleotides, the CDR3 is TGTGCCAGCAGCGTAAGGCAGCGAGCCACCGGGGAGCTGTTTTTT.